Below, one T cell receptor beta chain is given with its context. The protocol was immunoSEQ multiplex PCR, while the TCRdb copy is restricted to in-frame clones and leaves out a portion. The sample lists fewer than 60,000 clones, under 95% occurring once. The entry originates in a study of T cell changes during pregnancy in multiple sclerosis. CDR1 is SGHRS, CDR2 YFSETQ, per germline. The CDR3 is 15 residues long. With 4 bases removed from V and 0 bases from J, the gap between germline ends came to 13 bases. This sample comprised peripheral blood, obtained in the second trimester of pregnancy. The source is a female donor with multiple sclerosis, enrolled in a pregnancy study. This chain connects TRBV5-1 to TRBJ1-1, with a possible D match to TRBD1 (5 bases). The CDR3 reads CASSGGGLLNTEAFF. The CDR3 region has the DNA TGCGCCAGCAGCGGCGGGGGGTTGCTGAACACTGAAGCTTTCTTT.